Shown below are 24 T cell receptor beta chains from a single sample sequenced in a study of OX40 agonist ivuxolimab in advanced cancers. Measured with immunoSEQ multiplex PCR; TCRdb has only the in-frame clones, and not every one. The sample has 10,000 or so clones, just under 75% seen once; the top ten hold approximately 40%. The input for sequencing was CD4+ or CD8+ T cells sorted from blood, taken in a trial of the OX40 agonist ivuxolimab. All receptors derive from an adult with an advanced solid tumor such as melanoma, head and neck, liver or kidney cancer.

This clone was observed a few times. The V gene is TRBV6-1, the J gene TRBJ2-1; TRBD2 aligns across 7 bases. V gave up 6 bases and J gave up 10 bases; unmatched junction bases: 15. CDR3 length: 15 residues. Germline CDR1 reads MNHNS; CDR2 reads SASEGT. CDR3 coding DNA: TGTGCCAGCAGGGAACTAGCGCAGGACCCCGGGGAGCAGTTCTTC. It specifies CASRELAQDPGEQFF.

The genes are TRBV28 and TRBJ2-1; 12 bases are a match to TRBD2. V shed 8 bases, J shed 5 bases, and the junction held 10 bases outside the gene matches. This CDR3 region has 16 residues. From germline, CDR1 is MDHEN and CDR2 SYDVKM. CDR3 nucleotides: TGTGCCAGCGAAGCTTGGACTAGCGGGGCCAACAATGAGCAGTTCTTC. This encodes CASEAWTSGANNEQFF.

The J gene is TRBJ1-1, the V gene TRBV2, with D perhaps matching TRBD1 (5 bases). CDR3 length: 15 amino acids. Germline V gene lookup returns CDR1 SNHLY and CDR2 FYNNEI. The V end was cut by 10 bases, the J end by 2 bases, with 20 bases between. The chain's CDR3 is CAILGWGVSNTEAFF. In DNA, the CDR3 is TGTGCCATCCTCGGCTGGGGGGTCAGCAACACTGAAGCTTTCTTT. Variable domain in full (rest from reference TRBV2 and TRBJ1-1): EPEVTQTPSHQVTQMGQEVILRCVPISNHLYFYWYRQILGQKVEFLVSFYNNEISEKSEIFDDQFSVERPDGSNFTLKIRSTKLEDSAMYFCAILGWGVSNTEAFFGQGTRLTVV.

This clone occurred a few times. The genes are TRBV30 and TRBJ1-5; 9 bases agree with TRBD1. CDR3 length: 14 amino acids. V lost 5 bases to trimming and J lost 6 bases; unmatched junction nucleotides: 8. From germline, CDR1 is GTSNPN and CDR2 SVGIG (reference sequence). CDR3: CAWGPGQGTQPQHF. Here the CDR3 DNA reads TGTGCCTGGGGGCCGGGACAGGGAACTCAGCCCCAGCATTTT.

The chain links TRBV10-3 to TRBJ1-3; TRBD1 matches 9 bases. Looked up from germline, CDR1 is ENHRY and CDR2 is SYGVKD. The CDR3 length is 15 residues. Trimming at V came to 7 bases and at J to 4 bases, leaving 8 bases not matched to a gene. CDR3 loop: CAIMGTGYSGNTIYF. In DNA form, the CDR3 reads TGTGCCATCATGGGGACAGGGTATTCGGGAAACACCATATATTTT.

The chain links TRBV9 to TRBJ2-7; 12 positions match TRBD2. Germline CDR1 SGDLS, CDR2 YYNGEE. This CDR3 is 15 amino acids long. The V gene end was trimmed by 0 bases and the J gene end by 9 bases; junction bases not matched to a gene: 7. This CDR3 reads CASSVVETSGSVQYF. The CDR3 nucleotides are TGTGCCAGCAGCGTAGTGGAGACTAGCGGGAGTGTGCAGTACTTC.

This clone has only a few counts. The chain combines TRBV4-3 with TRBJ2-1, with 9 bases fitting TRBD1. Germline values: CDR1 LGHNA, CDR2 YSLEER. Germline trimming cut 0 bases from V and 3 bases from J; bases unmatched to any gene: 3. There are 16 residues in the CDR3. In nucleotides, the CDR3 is TGCGCCAGCAGCCAAGATGAGGGACAGGGCTACAATGAGCAGTTCTTC. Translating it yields CASSQDEGQGYNEQFF.

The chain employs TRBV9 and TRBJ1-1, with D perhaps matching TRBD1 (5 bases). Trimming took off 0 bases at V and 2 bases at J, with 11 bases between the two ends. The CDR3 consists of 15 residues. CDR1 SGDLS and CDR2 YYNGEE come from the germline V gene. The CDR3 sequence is CASSVADRTNTEAFF. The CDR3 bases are TGTGCCAGCAGCGTAGCTGACAGAACAAACACTGAAGCTTTCTTT.

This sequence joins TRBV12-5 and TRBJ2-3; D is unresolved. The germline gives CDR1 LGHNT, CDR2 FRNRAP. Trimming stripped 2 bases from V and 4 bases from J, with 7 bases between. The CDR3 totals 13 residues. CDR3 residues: CASGLHVPDTQYF. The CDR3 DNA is TGTGCTAGTGGTTTGCACGTCCCAGATACGCAGTATTTT.

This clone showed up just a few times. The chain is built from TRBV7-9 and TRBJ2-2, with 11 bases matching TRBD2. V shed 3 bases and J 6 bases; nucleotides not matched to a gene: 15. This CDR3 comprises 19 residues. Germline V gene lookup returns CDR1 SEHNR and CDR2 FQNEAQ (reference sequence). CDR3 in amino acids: CASSFYPGLADLGSGELFF. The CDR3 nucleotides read TGTGCCAGCAGCTTTTATCCGGGACTAGCGGATTTAGGGTCCGGGGAGCTGTTTTTT.

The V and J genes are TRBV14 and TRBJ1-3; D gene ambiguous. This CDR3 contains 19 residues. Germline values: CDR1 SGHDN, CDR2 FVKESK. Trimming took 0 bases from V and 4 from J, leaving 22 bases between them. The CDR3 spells CASSQDRGLRPALGNTIYF. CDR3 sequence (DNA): TGTGCCAGCAGCCAAGATCGGGGATTGAGGCCCGCCCTCGGAAACACCATATATTTT.

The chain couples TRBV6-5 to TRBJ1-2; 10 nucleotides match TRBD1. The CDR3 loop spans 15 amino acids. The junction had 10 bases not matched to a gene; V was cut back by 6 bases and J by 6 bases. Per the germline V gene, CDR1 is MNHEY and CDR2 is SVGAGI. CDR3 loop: CASSYTGQGKNGYTF. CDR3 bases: TGTGCCAGCAGCTATACGGGACAGGGGAAAAATGGCTACACCTTC.

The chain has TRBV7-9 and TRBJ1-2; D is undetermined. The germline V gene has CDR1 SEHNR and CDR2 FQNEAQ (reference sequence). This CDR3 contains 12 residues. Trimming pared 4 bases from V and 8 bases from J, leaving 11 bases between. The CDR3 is CASSSTAVGYTF. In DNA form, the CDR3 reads TGTGCCAGCAGCTCGACCGCTGTAGGCTACACCTTC.

In DNA, the CDR3 is TGCGCCAGCAGCCAAGATGGGTGGGGGCCAAGCTCTGGAAACACCATATATTTT. Protein product: CASSQDGWGPSSGNTIYF. The chain links TRBV4-3 to TRBJ1-3, with D possibly being TRBD1 (6 bases). Germline assignment: CDR1 LGHNA and CDR2 YSLEER. V lost 0 bases, J lost 0 bases, and 15 bases lay in between. The CDR3 consists of 18 residues.

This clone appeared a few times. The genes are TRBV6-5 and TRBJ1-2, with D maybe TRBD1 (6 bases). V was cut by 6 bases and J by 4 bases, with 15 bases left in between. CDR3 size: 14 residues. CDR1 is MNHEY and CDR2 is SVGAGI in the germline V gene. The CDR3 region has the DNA TGTGCCAGCAGCCCTAATAGAGGGGGCTATGGCTACACCTTC. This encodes CASSPNRGGYGYTF.

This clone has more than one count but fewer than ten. The CDR3 DNA reads TGTGCCAGCTCACTAGGGGTCTACGAGCAGTACTTC. Its protein product is CASSLGVYEQYF. The J gene is TRBJ2-7, the V gene TRBV18; a weak D match, TRBD1 (5 bases). This CDR3 spans 12 amino acids. The V end was cut by 4 bases, the J end by 3 bases, with 7 bases between. Germline loops: CDR1 KGHSH, CDR2 LQKENI.

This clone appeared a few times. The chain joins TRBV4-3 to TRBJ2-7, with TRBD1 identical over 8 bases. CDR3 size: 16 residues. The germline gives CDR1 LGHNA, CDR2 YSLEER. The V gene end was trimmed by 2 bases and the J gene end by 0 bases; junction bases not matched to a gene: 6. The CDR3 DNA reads TGCGCCAGCAGCCAAACAGCCGGGACAGGCTCCTACGAGCAGTACTTC. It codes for CASSQTAGTGSYEQYF.

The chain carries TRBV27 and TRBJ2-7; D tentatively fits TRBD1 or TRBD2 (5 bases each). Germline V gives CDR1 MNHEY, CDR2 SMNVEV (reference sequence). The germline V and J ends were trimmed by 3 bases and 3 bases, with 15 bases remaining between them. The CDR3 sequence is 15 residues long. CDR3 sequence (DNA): TGTGCCAGCAGTTTTGGGACGTACCACATCTACGAGCAGTACTTC. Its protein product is CASSFGTYHIYEQYF.

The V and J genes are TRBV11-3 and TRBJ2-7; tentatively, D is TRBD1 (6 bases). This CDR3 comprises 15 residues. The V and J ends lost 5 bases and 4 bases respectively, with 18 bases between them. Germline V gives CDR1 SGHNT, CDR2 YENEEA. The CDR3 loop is CASSRHPGVGYEQYF. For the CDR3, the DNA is TGTGCCAGCAGCCGCCACCCAGGGGTTGGGTACGAGCAGTACTTC.

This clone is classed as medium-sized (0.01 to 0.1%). In DNA form, the CDR3 reads TGTGCCTGCTCCATCGGTTTTTCCCCCCAGCATTTT. Encoded protein: CACSIGFSPQHF. This chain joins TRBV30 and TRBJ1-5; D not resolved. Trimming shortened V by 6 bases and J by 10 bases, and 16 bases separated the two germline ends. Germline V gene lookup returns CDR1 GTSNPN and CDR2 SVGIG (reference sequence). There are 12 residues in the CDR3.

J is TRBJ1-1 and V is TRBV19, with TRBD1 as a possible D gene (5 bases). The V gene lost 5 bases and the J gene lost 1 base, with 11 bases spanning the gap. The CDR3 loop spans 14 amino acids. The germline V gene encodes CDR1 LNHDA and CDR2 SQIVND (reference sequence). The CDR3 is CASSANGGNTEAFF. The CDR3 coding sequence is TGTGCCAGTAGTGCCAACGGGGGGAACACTGAAGCTTTCTTT. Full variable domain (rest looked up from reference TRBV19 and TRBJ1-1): DGGITQSPKYLFRKEGQNVTLSCEQNLNHDAMYWYRQDPGQGLRLIYYSQIVNDFQKGDIAEGYSVSREKKESFPLTVTSAQKNPTAFYLCASSANGGNTEAFFGQGTRLTVV.

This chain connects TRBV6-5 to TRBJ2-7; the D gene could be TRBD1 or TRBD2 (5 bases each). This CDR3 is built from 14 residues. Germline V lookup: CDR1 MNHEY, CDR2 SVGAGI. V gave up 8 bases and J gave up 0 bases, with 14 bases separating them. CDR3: CASGGFGSSYEQYF. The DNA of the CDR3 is TGTGCCAGCGGGGGATTTGGGAGCTCCTACGAGCAGTACTTC.

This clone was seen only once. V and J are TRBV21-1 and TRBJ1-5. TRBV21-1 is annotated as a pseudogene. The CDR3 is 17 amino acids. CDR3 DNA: TGTGCCAGCAGCAAAGGGACGGCGATTTATAGCAATCAGCCCCAGCATTTT. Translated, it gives CASSKGTAIYSNQPQHF.

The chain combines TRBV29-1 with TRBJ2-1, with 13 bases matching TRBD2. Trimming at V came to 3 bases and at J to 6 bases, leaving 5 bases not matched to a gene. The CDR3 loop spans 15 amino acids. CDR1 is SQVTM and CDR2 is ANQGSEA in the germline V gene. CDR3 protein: CSVDGLAGDLNEQFF. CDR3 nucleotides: TGCAGCGTTGATGGACTAGCGGGAGACCTCAATGAGCAGTTCTTC.